The 9 T cell receptor beta chains in this list originate from one sample, sequenced in a study of T cell responses to AZD1222 COVID-19 vaccine. The assay was immunoSEQ multiplex PCR, and TCRdb's table has in-frame clones only and misses some. The data show 100,000 to 130,000 clones, about 90% seen once. This specimen consisted of peripheral blood, obtained 28 days after the second AZD1222 dose. All receptors derive from an adult who received the AZD1222 COVID-19 vaccine.

This chain joins TRBV18 and TRBJ2-1; D may be TRBD1 or TRBD2 (6 bases each). Germline V CDR1 and CDR2: KGHSH, LQKENI. This CDR3 has 12 amino acids. V lost 6 bases to trimming and J lost 7 bases, with 10 bases between them. CDR3 sequence (DNA): TGTGCCAGCTCGACTAGGGGGAATGAGCAGTTCTTC. This translates into CASSTRGNEQFF.

This clone was counted once. The rearrangement links TRBV6-5 to TRBJ1-2; D uncertain. Trimming left V 8 bases short and J 0 bases short, with 7 bases between. The CDR3 loop spans 12 amino acids. Germline CDR1 is MNHEY and CDR2 is SVGAGI. The CDR3 bases are TGTGCCAGCCGCCGTCCTAACTATGGCTACACCTTC. This translates into CASRRPNYGYTF.

This rearrangement joins TRBV4-1 to TRBJ2-2; D unresolved. This CDR3 is built from 14 residues. The V and J ends lost 0 bases and 3 bases respectively, with 5 bases between them. In germline, CDR1 is MGHRA, CDR2 YSYEKL. The CDR3 reads CASSQDAYTGELFF. The CDR3, as DNA: TGCGCCAGCAGCCAAGATGCTTACACCGGGGAGCTGTTTTTT.

This clone occurred a few times. The chain employs TRBV10-3 and TRBJ1-1, with 7 bases fitting TRBD1. The CDR3 totals 13 residues. The ends lost 3 bases at V and 6 bases at J; junction bases unmatched: 4. The V gene's germline CDR1 is ENHRY and CDR2 SYGVKD. The CDR3 sequence: CAISEGGLAEAFF. The CDR3 coding sequence is TGTGCCATCAGTGAAGGGGGCTTGGCTGAAGCTTTCTTT.

Only one count was recorded for this clone. This chain connects TRBV7-9 to TRBJ2-1; 10 bases are shared with TRBD1. V trimming: 5 bases; J trimming: 4 bases; junction bases outside the gene matches: 5. CDR1 is SEHNR and CDR2 is FQNEAQ in the germline V gene (reference sequence). This CDR3 is built from 15 residues. The CDR3 sequence is CASSHPGQGYNEQFF. The CDR3 region has the DNA TGTGCCAGCAGCCACCCGGGACAGGGGTACAATGAGCAGTTCTTC.

The CDR3 DNA is TGTGCCAGCGGCCAGGGGGCATGGAATCAGCCCCAGCATTTT. It codes for CASGQGAWNQPQHF. The chain has TRBV27 and TRBJ1-5; TRBD1 matches 8 bases. This CDR3 is 14 amino acids long. Germline CDR1 is MNHEY and CDR2 is SMNVEV (reference sequence). V lost 8 bases to trimming and J lost 4 bases; unmatched junction nucleotides: 7.

DNA of the CDR3: TGTGCCAGCAGCTTAACCAGGGCAGGCGAGCAGTACTTC. Its translation: CASSLTRAGEQYF. The chain has TRBV7-3 and TRBJ2-7; perhaps TRBD1 as D (5 bases). V was trimmed by 0 bases and J by 6 bases, leaving 9 bases between them. The CDR3 extends over 13 amino acids. From germline, CDR1 is SGHTA and CDR2 FQGTGA.

The V call is TRBV2, the J call TRBJ1-1; 9 positions match TRBD1. CDR3 length: 14 residues. CDR1 SNHLY and CDR2 FYNNEI come from the germline V gene. Trimming took 10 bases from V and 2 from J; bases not matched to a gene: 8. The CDR3 DNA follows: TGTGCCAAAGCCACAGGGGGCGGTAACACTGAAGCTTTCTTT. Protein product: CAKATGGGNTEAFF.

This chain uses TRBV12-5 with TRBJ1-2; a weak D match, TRBD1 (5 bases). The germline CDR1 and CDR2 sequences are LGHNT and FRNRAP. This CDR3 comprises 18 residues. Trimming took off 0 bases at V and 8 bases at J, with 25 bases between the two ends. CDR3 sequence: CASGLVGFEGQGPRGYTF. DNA for the CDR3: TGTGCTAGTGGTTTGGTAGGGTTTGAGGGGCAGGGTCCCAGAGGCTACACCTTC. The full variable domain, its missing parts supplied by reference TRBV12-5 and TRBJ1-2, is DARVTQTPRHKVTEMGQEVTMRCQPILGHNTVFWYRQTMMQGLELLAYFRNRAPLDDSGMPKDRFSAEMPDATLATLKIQPSEPRDSAVYFCASGLVGFEGQGPRGYTFGSGTRLTVV.